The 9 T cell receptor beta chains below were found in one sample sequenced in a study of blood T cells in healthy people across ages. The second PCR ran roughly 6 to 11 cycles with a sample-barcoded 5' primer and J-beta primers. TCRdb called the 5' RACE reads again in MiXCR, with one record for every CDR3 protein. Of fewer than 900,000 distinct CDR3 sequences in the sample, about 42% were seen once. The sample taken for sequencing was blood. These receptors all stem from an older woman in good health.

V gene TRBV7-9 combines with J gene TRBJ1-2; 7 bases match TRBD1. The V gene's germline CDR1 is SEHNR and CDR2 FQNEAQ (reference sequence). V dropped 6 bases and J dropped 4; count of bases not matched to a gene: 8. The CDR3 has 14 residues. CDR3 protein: CASSLGQAAYGYTF. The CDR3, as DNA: TGTGCCAGCAGTCTAGGACAGGCCGCCTATGGCTACACCTTC.

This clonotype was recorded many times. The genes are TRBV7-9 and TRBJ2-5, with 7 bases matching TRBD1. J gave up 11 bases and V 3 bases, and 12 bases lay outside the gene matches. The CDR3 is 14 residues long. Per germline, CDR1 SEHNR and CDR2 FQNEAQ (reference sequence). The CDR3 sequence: CASSFGDSSMEQYF. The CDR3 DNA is TGTGCCAGCAGCTTCGGGGACAGTTCGATGGAGCAGTACTTC.

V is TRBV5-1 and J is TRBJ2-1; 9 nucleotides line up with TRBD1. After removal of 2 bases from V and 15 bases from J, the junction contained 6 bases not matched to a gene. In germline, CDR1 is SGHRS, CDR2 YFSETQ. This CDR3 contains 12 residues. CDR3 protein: CASSLAGTGWFF. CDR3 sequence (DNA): TGCGCCAGCAGCTTAGCCGGGACAGGGTGGTTCTTC.

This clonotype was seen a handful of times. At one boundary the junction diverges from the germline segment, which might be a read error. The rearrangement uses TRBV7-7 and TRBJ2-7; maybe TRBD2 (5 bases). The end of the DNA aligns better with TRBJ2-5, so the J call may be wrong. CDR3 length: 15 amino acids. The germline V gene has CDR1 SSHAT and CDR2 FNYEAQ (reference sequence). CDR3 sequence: CASSLEGLSGETQYF. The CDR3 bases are TGTGCTAGCAGCTTAGAAGGTCTTTCGGGGGAGACCCAGTACTTC.

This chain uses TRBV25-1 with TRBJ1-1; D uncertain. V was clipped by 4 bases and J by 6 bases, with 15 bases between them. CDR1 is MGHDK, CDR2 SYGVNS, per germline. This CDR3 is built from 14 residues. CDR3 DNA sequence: TGTGCCAGCAGTGGTGTCCCTGACAAGGCTGAAGCTTTCTTT. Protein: CASSGVPDKAEAFF.

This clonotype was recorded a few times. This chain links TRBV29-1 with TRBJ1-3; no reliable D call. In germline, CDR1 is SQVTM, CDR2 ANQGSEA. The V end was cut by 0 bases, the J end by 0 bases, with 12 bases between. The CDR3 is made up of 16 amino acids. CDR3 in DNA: TGCAGCGTTGAAGATCTTAGGCTACCCTCTGGAAACACCATATATTTT. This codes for CSVEDLRLPSGNTIYF.

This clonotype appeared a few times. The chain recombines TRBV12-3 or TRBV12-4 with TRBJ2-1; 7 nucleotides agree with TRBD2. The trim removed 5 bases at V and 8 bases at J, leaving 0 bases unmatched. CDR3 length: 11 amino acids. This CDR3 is CASSREDEQFF. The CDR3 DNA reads TGTGCCAGCAGTCGGGAGGATGAGCAGTTCTTC.

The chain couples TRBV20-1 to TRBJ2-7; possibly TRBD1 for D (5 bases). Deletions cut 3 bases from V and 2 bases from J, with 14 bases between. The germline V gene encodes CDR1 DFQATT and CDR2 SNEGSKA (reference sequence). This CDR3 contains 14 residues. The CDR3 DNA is TGCAGTGCTAGGAGGTGGGGCGATACCTACGAGCAGTACTTC. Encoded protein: CSARRWGDTYEQYF.

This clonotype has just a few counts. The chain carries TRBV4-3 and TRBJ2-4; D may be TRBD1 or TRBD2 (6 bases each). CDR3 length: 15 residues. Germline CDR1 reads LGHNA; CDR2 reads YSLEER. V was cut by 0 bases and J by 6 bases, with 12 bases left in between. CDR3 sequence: CASSQDGGDVNIQYF. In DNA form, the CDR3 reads TGCGCCAGCAGCCAAGACGGGGGCGATGTAAACATTCAGTACTTC.